This TCR beta chain was obtained from a study of blood T cell repertoires in COVID-19 (dated by TCRdb to 2020 to 2022). In terms of the full investigation: Samples covering the acute and convalescent phases of COVID-19 were provided by collaborators in the United States, Italy and Spain. The material from the prospective study consisted of cDNA or gDNA derived from T cells, B-cell-depleted T cells, or PBMCs. Subjects who had been exposed to COVID-19, were actively infected with it, or had recovered from it provided the deeply sampled blood TCRbeta repertoires that made up the dataset. A freely available public database, intended as a resource for researchers studying the immune response to SARS-CoV-2, is where the repertoires were released. Samples were obtained from the ongoing ImmuneRACE study (first 160 participants) and from 1,254 subjects provided by 6 global collaborators. A de-identified subject ID, COVID-19 status, age in years and sex were almost always included in the sample metadata. Where available, HLA class I and class II types were obtained from metadata supplied by the sample provider rather than from assay-based typing.

The immunoSEQ Assay, a bias-controlled multiplex PCR, was used to amplify TCRbeta CDR3 regions from genomic DNA. Processing in the source paper ran as follows. The number of nucleated cells in each sample was estimated by amplification of reference gene primers within the assay. To quantify the absolute abundance of each unique TCRbeta CDR3 rearrangement, sequence reads were collapsed and filtered. Productive Simpson clonality was computed per sample as the square root of Simpson's diversity index over productive rearrangements. As stored in TCRdb, this immuneACCESS dataset retains in-frame rearrangements with V and J assigned. A fraction of the clones does not appear; measured against another copy, unresolved V genes explain less than half of the discrepancy, and the remainder lacks a known reason. V, J and clone size are those of that table, while D and trimming were read from the DNA. This sample holds around 130,000 clones; 80% to 85% were observed only once. 3% to 4.5% of the sample is held by the ten biggest clonotypes.

Overall results and qualifications from the work: The amount of clinical and demographic metadata varied by source and participant and was provided uncurated.

This clone was detected only once. What this receptor recognizes is not known. No per-base quality is available; no much larger clone lies one base away. The CDR3 has 15 amino acids, counting the end cysteine and phenylalanine. Left in the record is the CDR3 DNA by itself, 45 bases read in frame from the first base. Trimming costs V 2 bases and J 7 bases, and their ends lie 16 bases apart. For CDR1 and CDR2, the germline V gene (reference sequence) lists SEHNR and FQNEAQ. Participants in the prospective study were enrolled through a virtual design, were aged about 18 to 100 years, and lived in fewer than 30 United States geographic areas. Cohort assignment in the prospective study relied on participant-reported clinical history from a screening survey and a study questionnaire. ImmuneRACE Cohort 3 recovered participants were defined by two consecutive negative NP/OP PCR tests, healthcare professional clearance, or symptom resolution. Each participant in the prospective study had whole blood, serum and a nasopharyngeal or oropharyngeal swab collected by mobile phlebotomists. Prospective study participants could optionally give additional blood draws and questionnaires over an approximately 2-month period. Blood samples from the prospective study were shipped frozen or at room temperature prior to DNA extraction.

The specimen was PBMCs or T cells enriched from blood (not recorded which). The chain employs TRBV7-9 and TRBJ2-3; a weak D assignment points to TRBD1 (6 bases agree). The origin of this receptor is a young woman who had recovered from COVID-19. The CDR3 region has the sequence CASSLTRRDKNTQYF. The base sequence is TGTGCCAGCAGCTTAACTAGACGGGACAAGAATACGCAGTATTTT. Extended through the reference TRBV7-9 and TRBJ2-3 proteins, this CDR3 yields the full variable domain: DTGVSQNPRHKITKRGQNVTFRCDPISEHNRLYWYRQTLGQGPEFLTYFQNEAQLEKSRLLSDRFSAERPKGSFSTLEIQRTEQGDSAMYLCASSLTRRDKNTQYFGPGTRLTVL.